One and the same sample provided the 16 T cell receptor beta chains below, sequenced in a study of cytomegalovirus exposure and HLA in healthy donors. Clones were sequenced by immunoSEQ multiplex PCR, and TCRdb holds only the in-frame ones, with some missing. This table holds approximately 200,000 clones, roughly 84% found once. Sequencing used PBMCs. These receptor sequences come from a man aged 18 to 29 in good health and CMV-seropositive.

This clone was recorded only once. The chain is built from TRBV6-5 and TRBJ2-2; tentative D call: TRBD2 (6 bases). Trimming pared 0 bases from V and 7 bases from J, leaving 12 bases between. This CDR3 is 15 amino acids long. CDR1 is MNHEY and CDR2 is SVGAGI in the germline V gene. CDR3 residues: CASSYSPMEGGELFF. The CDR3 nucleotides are TGTGCCAGCAGTTACTCGCCAATGGAGGGCGGGGAGCTGTTTTTT.

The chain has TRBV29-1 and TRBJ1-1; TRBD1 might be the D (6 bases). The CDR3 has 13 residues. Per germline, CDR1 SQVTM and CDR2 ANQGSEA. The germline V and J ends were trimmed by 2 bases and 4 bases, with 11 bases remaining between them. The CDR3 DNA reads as TGCAGCGTTGAACCGGCAGGGGTCACTGAAGCTTTCTTT. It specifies CSVEPAGVTEAFF. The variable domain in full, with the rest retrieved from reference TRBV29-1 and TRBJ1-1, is SAVISQKPSRDICQRGTSLTIQCQVDSQVTMMFWYRQQPGQSLTLIATANQGSEATYESGFVIDKFPISRPNLTFSTLTVSNMSPEDSSIYLCSVEPAGVTEAFFGQGTRLTVV.

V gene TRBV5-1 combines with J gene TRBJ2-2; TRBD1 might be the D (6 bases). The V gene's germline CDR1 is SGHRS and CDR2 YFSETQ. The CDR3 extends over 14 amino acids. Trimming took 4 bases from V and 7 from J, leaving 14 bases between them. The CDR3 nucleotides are TGCGCCAGCAGCGCTGCAGGGGTCGTCGGGGAGCTGTTTTTT. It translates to CASSAAGVVGELFF. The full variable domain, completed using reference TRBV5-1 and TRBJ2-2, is KAGVTQTPRYLIKTRGQQVTLSCSPISGHRSVSWYQQTPGQGLQFLFEYFSETQRNKGNFPGRFSGRQFSNSRSEMNVSTLELGDSALYLCASSAAGVVGELFFGEGSRLTVL.

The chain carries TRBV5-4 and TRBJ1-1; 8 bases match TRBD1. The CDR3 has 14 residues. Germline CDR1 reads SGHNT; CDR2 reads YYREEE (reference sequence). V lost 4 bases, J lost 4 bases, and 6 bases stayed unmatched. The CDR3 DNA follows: TGTGCCAGCAGCAACAGGGGGGGAAGCACTGAAGCTTTCTTT. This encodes CASSNRGGSTEAFF. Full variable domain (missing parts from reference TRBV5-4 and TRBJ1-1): ETGVTQSPTHLIKTRGQQVTLRCSSQSGHNTVSWYQQALGQGPQFIFQYYREEENGRGNFPPRFSGLQFPNYSSELNVNALELDDSALYLCASSNRGGSTEAFFGQGTRLTVV.

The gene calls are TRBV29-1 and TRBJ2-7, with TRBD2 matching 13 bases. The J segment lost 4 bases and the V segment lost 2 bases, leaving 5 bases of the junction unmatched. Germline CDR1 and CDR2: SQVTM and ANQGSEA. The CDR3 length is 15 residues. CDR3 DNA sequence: TGCAGCGTTGAACTCCTGACTAGCGGGAGGTACGAGCAGTACTTC. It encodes CSVELLTSGRYEQYF.

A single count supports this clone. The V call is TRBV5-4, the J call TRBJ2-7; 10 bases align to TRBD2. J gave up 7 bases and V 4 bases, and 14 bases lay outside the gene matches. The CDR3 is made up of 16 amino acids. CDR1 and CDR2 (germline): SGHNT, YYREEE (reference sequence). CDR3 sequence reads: CASSPGTSVHLREQYF. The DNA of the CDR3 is TGTGCCAGCAGCCCCGGGACTAGCGTCCATTTAAGGGAGCAGTACTTC.

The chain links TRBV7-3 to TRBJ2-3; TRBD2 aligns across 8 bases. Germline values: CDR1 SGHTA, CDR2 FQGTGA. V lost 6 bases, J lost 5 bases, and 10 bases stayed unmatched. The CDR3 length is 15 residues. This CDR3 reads CASSPGLAGRDTQYF. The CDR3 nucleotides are TGTGCCAGCAGTCCGGGATTAGCGGGGCGAGATACGCAGTATTTT.

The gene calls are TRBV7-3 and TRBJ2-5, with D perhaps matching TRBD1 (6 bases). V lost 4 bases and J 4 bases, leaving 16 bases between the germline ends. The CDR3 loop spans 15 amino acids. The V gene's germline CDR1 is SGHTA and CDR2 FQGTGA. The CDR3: CASSSGTKLGETQYF. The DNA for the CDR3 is TGTGCCAGCAGCTCTGGGACAAAATTGGGAGAGACCCAGTACTTC.

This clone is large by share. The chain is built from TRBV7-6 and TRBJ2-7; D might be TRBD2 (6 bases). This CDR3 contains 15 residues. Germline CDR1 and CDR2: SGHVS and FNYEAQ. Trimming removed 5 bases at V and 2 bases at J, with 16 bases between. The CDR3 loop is CASSHDRDWTYEQYF. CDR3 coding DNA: TGTGCCAGCAGCCATGACCGGGACTGGACCTACGAGCAGTACTTC.

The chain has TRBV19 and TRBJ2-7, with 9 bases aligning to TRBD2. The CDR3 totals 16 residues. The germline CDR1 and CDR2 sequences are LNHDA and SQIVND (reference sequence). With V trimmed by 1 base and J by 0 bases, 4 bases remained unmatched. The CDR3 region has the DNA TGTGCCAGTAGTATAGGGGTAGCGGGAGCCTCCTACGAGCAGTACTTC. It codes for CASSIGVAGASYEQYF. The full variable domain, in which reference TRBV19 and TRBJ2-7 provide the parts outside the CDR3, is DGGITQSPKYLFRKEGQNVTLSCEQNLNHDAMYWYRQDPGQGLRLIYYSQIVNDFQKGDIAEGYSVSREKKESFPLTVTSAQKNPTAFYLCASSIGVAGASYEQYFGPGTRLTVT.

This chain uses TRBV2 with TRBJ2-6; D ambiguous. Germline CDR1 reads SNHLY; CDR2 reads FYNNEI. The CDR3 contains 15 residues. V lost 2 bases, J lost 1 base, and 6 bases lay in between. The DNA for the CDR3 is TGTGCCAGCAGTGAAAGGAGTTCTGGGGCCAACGTCCTGACTTTC. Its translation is CASSERSSGANVLTF.

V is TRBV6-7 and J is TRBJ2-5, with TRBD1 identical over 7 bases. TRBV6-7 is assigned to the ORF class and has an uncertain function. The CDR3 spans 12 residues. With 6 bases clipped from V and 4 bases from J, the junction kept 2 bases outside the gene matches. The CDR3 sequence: CASRTGVETQYF. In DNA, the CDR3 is TGTGCCAGCAGAACAGGGGTAGAGACCCAGTACTTC.

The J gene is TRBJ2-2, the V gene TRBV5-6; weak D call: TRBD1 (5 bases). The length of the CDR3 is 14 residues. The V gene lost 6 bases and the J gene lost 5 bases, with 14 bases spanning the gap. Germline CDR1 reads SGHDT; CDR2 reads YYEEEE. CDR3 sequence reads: CASIQGFRTGELFF. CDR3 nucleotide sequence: TGTGCCAGCATCCAGGGTTTTCGGACCGGGGAGCTGTTTTTT. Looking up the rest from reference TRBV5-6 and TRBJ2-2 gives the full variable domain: DAGVTQSPTHLIKTRGQQVTLRCSPKSGHDTVSWYQQALGQGPQFIFQYYEEEERQRGNFPDRFSGHQFPNYSSELNVNALLLGDSALYLCASIQGFRTGELFFGEGSRLTVL.

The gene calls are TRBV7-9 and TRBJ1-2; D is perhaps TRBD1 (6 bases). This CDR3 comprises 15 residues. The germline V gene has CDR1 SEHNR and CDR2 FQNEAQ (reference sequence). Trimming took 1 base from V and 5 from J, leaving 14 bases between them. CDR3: CASSLEGHTLYGYTF. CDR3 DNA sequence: TGTGCCAGCAGCTTAGAGGGACATACACTTTATGGCTACACCTTC.

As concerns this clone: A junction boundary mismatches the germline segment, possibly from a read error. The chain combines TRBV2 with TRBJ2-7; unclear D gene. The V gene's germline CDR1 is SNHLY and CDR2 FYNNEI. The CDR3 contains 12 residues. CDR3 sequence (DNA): TGTGCCAGCAGTGAATCAATGTCCTATCCCCACTTC. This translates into CASSESMSYPHF.

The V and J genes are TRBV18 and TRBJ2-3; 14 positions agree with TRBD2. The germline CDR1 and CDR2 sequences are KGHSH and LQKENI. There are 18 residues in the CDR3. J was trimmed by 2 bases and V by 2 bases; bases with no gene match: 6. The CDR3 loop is CASSPTTTSGRDTDTQYF. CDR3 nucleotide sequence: TGTGCCAGCTCACCAACCACGACTAGCGGGAGGGACACAGATACGCAGTATTTT.